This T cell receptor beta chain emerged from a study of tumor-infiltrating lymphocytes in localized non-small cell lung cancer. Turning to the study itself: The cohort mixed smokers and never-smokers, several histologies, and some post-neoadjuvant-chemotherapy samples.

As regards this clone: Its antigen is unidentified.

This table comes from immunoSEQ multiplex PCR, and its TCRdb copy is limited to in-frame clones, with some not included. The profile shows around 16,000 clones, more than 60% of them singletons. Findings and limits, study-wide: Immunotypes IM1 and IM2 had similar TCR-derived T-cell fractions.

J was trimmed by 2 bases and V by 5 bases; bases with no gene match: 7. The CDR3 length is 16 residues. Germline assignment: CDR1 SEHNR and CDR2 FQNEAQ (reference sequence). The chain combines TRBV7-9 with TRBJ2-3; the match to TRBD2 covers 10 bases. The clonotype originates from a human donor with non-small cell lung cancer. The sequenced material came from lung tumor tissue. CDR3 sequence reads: CASSPRTSGDTDTQYF. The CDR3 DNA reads TGTGCCAGCAGCCCTCGGACTAGCGGAGACACAGATACGCAGTATTTT.